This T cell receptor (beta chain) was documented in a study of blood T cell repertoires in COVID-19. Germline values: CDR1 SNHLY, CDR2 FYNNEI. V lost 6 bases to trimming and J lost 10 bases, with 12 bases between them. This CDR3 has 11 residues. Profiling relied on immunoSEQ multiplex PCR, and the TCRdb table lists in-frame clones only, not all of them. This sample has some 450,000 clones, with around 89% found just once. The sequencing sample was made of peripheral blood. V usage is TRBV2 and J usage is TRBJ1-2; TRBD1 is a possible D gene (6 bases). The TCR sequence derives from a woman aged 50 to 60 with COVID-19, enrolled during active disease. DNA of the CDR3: TGTGCCAGCAGGGACAGATTTAACTACACCTTC. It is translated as CASRDRFNYTF.